The source of this T cell receptor beta chain is a study of blood T cell repertoires in COVID-19. Background on the study: COVID-19 samples collected from the United States, Italy and Spain covered acute and convalescent phases. The cDNA or gDNA used as material had been derived from T cells, B-cell-depleted T cells, or PBMCs.

Original processing notes: Reference gene primer amplification in the assay estimated nucleated cell counts. Clones were read by immunoSEQ multiplex PCR, and TCRdb kept only the in-frame ones, dropping some. V and J calls and clone size are as listed in that table; D and trimming were resolved from the DNA. The sample carries about 81,000 clones, around 80% recorded once. V gave up 3 bases and J gave up 4 bases; unmatched junction bases: 5. CDR1 is KGHDR and CDR2 is SFDVKD in the germline V gene. This CDR3 has 16 residues. The specimen was peripheral blood. The clonotype comes from a man in his sixties with acute or convalescent COVID-19. The chain recombines TRBV24-1 with TRBJ2-3; 11 bases match TRBD1. In DNA, the CDR3 is TGTGCCACCAGTGATACGGGACAGGGGGAATCAGATACGCAGTATTTT. Its protein is CATSDTGQGESDTQYF.